This entry is about one T cell receptor (beta chain). The source of the sample is a study of blood T cells in healthy people across ages. Every donor gave 9 to 10 milliliters of peripheral blood. It was with a sample-barcoded 5' primer and a J-beta primer mix that a second PCR of about 6 to 12 cycles was run. TCRdb reanalysed the 5' RACE reads using MiXCR and keeps one entry per CDR3 protein. The table has approximately 1,000,000 distinct CDR3 sequences, under 40% seen once; the top ten hold over 10%. This clonotype was sampled from a man aged 18-30 years in good health. Sequenced: blood.

CDR3 DNA: TGCAGTGCTAGGGGGGGTTCCGGAGATACGCAGTATTTT. Protein product: CSARGGSGDTQYF. The V call is TRBV20-1, the J call TRBJ2-3; D is possibly TRBD2 (6 bases). The CDR3 spans 13 residues. V was shortened by 3 bases and J by 5 bases, with 12 bases between the two germline ends. Germline assignment: CDR1 DFQATT and CDR2 SNEGSKA (reference sequence).